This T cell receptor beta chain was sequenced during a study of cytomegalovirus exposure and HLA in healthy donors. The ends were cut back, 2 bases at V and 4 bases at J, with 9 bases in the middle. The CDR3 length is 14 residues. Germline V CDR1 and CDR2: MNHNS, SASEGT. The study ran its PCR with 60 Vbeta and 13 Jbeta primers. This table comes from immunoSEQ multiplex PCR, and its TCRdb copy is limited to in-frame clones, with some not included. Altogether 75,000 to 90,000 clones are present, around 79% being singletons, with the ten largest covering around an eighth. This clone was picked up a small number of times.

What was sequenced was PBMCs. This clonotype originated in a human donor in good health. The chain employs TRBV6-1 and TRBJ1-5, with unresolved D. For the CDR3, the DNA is TGTGCCAGCAGTGAATACAGTCAGAATCAGCCCCAGCATTTT. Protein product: CASSEYSQNQPQHF.